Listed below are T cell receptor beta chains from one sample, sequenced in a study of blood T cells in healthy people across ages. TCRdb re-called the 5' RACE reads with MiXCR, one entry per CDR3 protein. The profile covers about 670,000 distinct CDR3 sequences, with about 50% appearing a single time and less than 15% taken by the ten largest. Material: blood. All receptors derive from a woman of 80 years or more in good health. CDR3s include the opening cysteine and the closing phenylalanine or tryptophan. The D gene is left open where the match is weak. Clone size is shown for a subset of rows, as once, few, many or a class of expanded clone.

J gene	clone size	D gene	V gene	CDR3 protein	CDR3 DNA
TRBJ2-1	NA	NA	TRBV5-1	CASSLSGAEVTYNEQFF	TGCGCCAGCAGCTTGTCTGGGGCCGAAGTCACCTACAATGAGCAGTTCTTC
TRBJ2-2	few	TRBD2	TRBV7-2	CASSWLAGGGGELFF	TGTGCCAGCAGCTGGCTAGCGGGAGGTGGCGGGGAGCTGTTTTTT
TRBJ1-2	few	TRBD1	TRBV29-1	CSVDRDRGSLGYTF	TGCAGCGTTGACCGGGACAGGGGTTCCCTTGGCTACACCTTC
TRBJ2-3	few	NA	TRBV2	CASSEISRFTDTQYF	TGTGCCAGCAGTGAGATTTCACGATTCACAGATACGCAGTATTTT
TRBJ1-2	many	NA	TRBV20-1	CSAIAGPNYGYTF	TGCAGTGCTATTGCAGGGCCCAACTATGGCTACACCTTC
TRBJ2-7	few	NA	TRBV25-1	CASSEAGTHYEQYF	TGTGCCAGCAGTGAGGCCGGGACCCACTACGAGCAGTACTTC
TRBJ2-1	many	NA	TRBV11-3	CASSFSQGANEQFF	TGTGCCAGCAGCTTTTCCCAGGGTGCCAATGAGCAGTTCTTC
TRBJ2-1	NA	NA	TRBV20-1	CSADKRWGVYNEQFF	TGCAGTGCGGACAAGAGGTGGGGGGTTTACAATGAGCAGTTCTTC
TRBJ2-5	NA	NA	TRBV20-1	CSAKGARVQETQYF	TGCAGTGCTAAAGGTGCCCGGGTTCAAGAGACCCAGTACTTC
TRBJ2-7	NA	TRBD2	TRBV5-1	CASSLALGRADSYEQYF	TGCGCCAGCAGCTTGGCTCTCGGGAGGGCGGATAGCTACGAGCAGTACTTC
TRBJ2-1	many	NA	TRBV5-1	CASSFSAAEQFF	TGCGCCAGCAGCTTTTCCGCGGCCGAGCAGTTCTTC
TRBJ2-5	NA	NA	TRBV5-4	CASSRDSSETQYF	TGTGCCAGCAGCCGGGACTCCTCTGAGACCCAGTACTTC
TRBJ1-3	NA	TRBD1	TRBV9	CASSVGTGVASGNTIYF	TGTGCCAGCAGCGTTGGGACAGGGGTCGCATCTGGAAACACCATATATTTT
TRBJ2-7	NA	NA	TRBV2	CASSAGATSYEQYF	TGTGCCAGCAGTGCGGGGGCCACTTCCTACGAGCAGTACTTC
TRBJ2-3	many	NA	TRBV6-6	CASSYEDTQYF	TGTGCCAGCAGTTATGAAGATACGCAGTATTTT
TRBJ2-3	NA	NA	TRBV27	CASSLSWLGTSTDTQYF	TGTGCCAGCAGTTTATCCTGGCTCGGTACTAGCACAGATACGCAGTATTTT
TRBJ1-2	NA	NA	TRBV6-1	CASSDGGASYGYTF	TGTGCCAGCAGTGATGGAGGAGCTAGCTATGGCTACACCTTC